The 20 T cell receptor beta chains below all came from one sample that was sequenced in a study of immune evolution from preneoplasia to lung adenocarcinoma. TCRdb keeps only in-frame clones here, not all; method: immunoSEQ multiplex PCR. The table lists roughly 40,000 clones, around 85% of them singletons. The sequenced sample was FFPE invasive lung adenocarcinoma tissue. These receptors originate from a person aged 55 to 70 with lung adenocarcinoma.

This clone was seen a handful of times. This chain joins TRBV19 and TRBJ1-5; 7 bases agree with TRBD1. The V gene's germline CDR1 is LNHDA and CDR2 SQIVND (reference sequence). The CDR3 runs 17 residues. V lost 4 bases and J lost 0; bases outside the gene matches: 9. The CDR3 DNA follows: TGTGCCAGTAGTAACAACCCCGGGACAGATAGCAATCAGCCCCAGCATTTT. Translation gives CASSNNPGTDSNQPQHF.

The V and J genes are TRBV29-1 and TRBJ2-1; a possible D gene is TRBD2 (6 bases). V lost 6 bases and J 2 bases, leaving 11 bases between the germline ends. The CDR3 runs to 13 residues. The germline gives CDR1 SQVTM, CDR2 ANQGSEA. The CDR3 sequence is CSVNGGAYNEQFF. CDR3 DNA: TGCAGCGTAAACGGAGGGGCCTACAATGAGCAGTTCTTC.

The count of this clone is one. The chain is built from TRBV19 and TRBJ2-1; 8 nucleotides align to TRBD2. Germline values: CDR1 LNHDA, CDR2 SQIVND (reference sequence). The J segment lost 9 bases and the V segment lost 7 bases, leaving 8 bases of the junction unmatched. The CDR3 is 13 residues long. The DNA for the CDR3 is TGTGCCAGTACCCCGACTAGCGCTGCTGAGCAGTTCTTC. Its translation: CASTPTSAAEQFF.

V gene TRBV11-2 combines with J gene TRBJ1-4; TRBD1 might be the D (6 bases). The CDR3 has 14 residues. From germline, CDR1 is SGHAT and CDR2 FQNNGV. The V and J ends lost 4 bases and 4 bases respectively, with 10 bases between them. The CDR3 is CASSSRQVNEKLFF. The CDR3 DNA sequence: TGTGCCAGCAGCTCCAGACAGGTTAATGAAAAACTGTTTTTT.

This chain connects TRBV18 to TRBJ2-7; a possible D gene is TRBD2 (6 bases). Germline-derived CDR1 and CDR2 are KGHSH and LQKENI. With 3 bases removed from V and 0 bases from J, the gap between germline ends came to 21 bases. The CDR3 runs 18 residues. CDR3 loop: CASSPRDLLATPSYEQYF. CDR3 in DNA: TGTGCCAGCTCACCTCGCGACCTACTAGCCACACCCTCCTACGAGCAGTACTTC. Supplemented by reference TRBV18 and TRBJ2-7, the full variable domain reads NAGVMQNPRHLVRRRGQEARLRCSPMKGHSHVYWYRQLPEEGLKFMVYLQKENIIDESGMPKERFSAEFPKEGPSILRIQQVVRGDSAAYFCASSPRDLLATPSYEQYFGPGTRLTVT.

The chain uses TRBV6-4 and TRBJ2-1, with no clear D. The CDR3 is made up of 12 amino acids. CDR1 and CDR2 (germline): MRHNA, SNTAGT. The V end lost 2 bases, the J end lost 5 bases, and 4 bases lay between the germline ends. The CDR3 DNA is TGTGCCAGCAGTGACGGAAACAATGAGCAGTTCTTC. This codes for CASSDGNNEQFF.

The chain links TRBV25-1 to TRBJ1-2; D remains unclear. This CDR3 is 13 amino acids long. Germline CDR1 and CDR2: MGHDK and SYGVNS. V lost 3 bases, J lost 4 bases, and 9 bases lay in between. The CDR3 spells CASSDQAGYGYTF. Here the CDR3 DNA reads TGTGCCAGCAGTGATCAGGCGGGCTATGGCTACACCTTC.

The rearrangement uses TRBV18 and TRBJ2-6; D could derive from TRBD1 or TRBD2 (5 bases each). The CDR3 sequence is 17 residues long. Between the trimmed V and J ends, which lost 3 bases and 0 bases, there was a span of 12 bases. Germline V gives CDR1 KGHSH, CDR2 LQKENI. CDR3 sequence: CASSPGPPSSGANVLTF. The CDR3, as DNA: TGTGCCAGCTCACCGGGACCTCCCAGCTCTGGGGCCAACGTCCTGACTTTC.

Only one count was recorded for this clone. The rearrangement links TRBV5-1 to TRBJ2-1, with TRBD1 as a possible D gene (5 bases). The CDR3 loop spans 16 amino acids. Germline V gives CDR1 SGHRS, CDR2 YFSETQ. The V gene lost 0 bases and the J gene lost 3 bases, with 13 bases spanning the gap. CDR3 region: CASSLGGLRGYNEQFF. CDR3 nucleotides: TGCGCCAGCAGCTTGGGGGGCCTGAGAGGCTACAATGAGCAGTTCTTC.

This clone is judged medium-sized. V is TRBV18 and J is TRBJ2-1, with 10 bases fitting TRBD2. The CDR3 spans 17 residues. The junction had 11 bases not matched to a gene; V was cut back by 0 bases and J by 9 bases. CDR1 KGHSH and CDR2 LQKENI come from the germline V gene. Here the CDR3 DNA reads TGTGCCAGCTCACCACCCCGTACTAGCGGGATGGGTGTTGAGCAGTTCTTC. Residues: CASSPPRTSGMGVEQFF.

The chain joins TRBV30 to TRBJ1-5; no reliable D call. Germline CDR1 GTSNPN, CDR2 SVGIG (reference sequence). The germline V and J ends were trimmed by 2 bases and 4 bases, with 15 bases remaining between them. The CDR3 is made up of 15 amino acids. The CDR3 sequence is CAWSNRAAPNQPQHF. The DNA of the CDR3 is TGTGCCTGGAGTAATAGGGCGGCCCCTAATCAGCCCCAGCATTTT.

The V call is TRBV7-2, the J call TRBJ2-3; 7 nucleotides align to TRBD2. The germline V gene encodes CDR1 SGHTA and CDR2 FQGNSA. Losses at the gene ends were 5 bases for V and 6 bases for J; bases not matched to a gene: 5. The CDR3 covers 13 residues. The CDR3 nucleotides are TGTGCCAGCAGCGGGGGGGTAGTGGATACGCAGTATTTT. Protein product: CASSGGVVDTQYF.

This clone has a handful of counts. The chain uses TRBV29-1 and TRBJ1-3; 7 bases line up with TRBD1. From germline, CDR1 is SQVTM and CDR2 ANQGSEA. V was pared by 6 bases and J by 0 bases, with 5 bases of the junction left unmatched. The CDR3 loop spans 14 amino acids. The CDR3 nucleotides are TGCAGCGTCTCAGGGGGTGTCTCTGGAAACACCATATATTTT. Residues: CSVSGGVSGNTIYF.

This chain uses TRBV19 with TRBJ2-7; D gene ambiguous. In germline, CDR1 is LNHDA, CDR2 SQIVND (reference sequence). The length of the CDR3 is 13 residues. V was cut by 0 bases and J by 4 bases, with 7 bases left in between. The CDR3: CASSIDRGYEQYF. The CDR3 nucleotides read TGTGCCAGTAGTATAGATCGTGGGTACGAGCAGTACTTC.

J is TRBJ2-2 and V is TRBV4-1; D call uncertain. Per germline, CDR1 MGHRA and CDR2 YSYEKL. This CDR3 has 13 amino acids. With 0 bases removed from V and 5 bases from J, the gap between germline ends came to 4 bases. The chain's CDR3 is CASSQERTGELFF. The CDR3 DNA is TGCGCCAGCAGCCAAGAGCGGACCGGGGAGCTGTTTTTT.

This chain joins TRBV4-2 and TRBJ2-3; possible D gene TRBD2, 5 bases. V dropped 1 base and J dropped 2 bases, with 10 bases sitting between them. The V gene's germline CDR1 is LGHNA and CDR2 YNFKEQ. The CDR3 loop spans 15 amino acids. This CDR3 reads CASSQGNGNTDTQYF. CDR3 DNA sequence: TGTGCCAGCAGCCAAGGGAACGGGAACACAGATACGCAGTATTTT.

This clone was seen more than once but under ten times. The CDR3 spells CASSFRGSAPVYEQYF. Here the CDR3 DNA reads TGTGCCAGCAGCTTTCGTGGAAGCGCGCCTGTCTACGAGCAGTACTTC. V usage is TRBV7-2 and J usage is TRBJ2-7; no reliable D call. The CDR3 sequence is 16 residues long. Germline CDR1 is SGHTA and CDR2 is FQGNSA. Trimming took off 3 bases at V and 3 bases at J, with 18 bases between the two ends. The whole variable domain, remainder taken from reference TRBV7-2 and TRBJ2-7, is GAGVSQSPSNKVTEKGKDVELRCDPISGHTALYWYRQSLGQGLEFLIYFQGNSAPDKSGLPSDRFSAERTGGSVSTLTIQRTQQEDSAVYLCASSFRGSAPVYEQYFGPGTRLTVT.

The V gene is TRBV5-1, the J gene TRBJ2-7; 12 positions agree with TRBD2. The CDR3 is 16 amino acids. V gave up 3 bases and J gave up 6 bases; unmatched junction bases: 10. CDR1 and CDR2 from the germline V gene are SGHRS and YFSETQ. The CDR3 protein is CASSSQLAGGVPEQYF. CDR3 nucleotides: TGCGCCAGCAGCTCTCAACTAGCGGGAGGTGTTCCCGAGCAGTACTTC.

This chain joins TRBV12-5 and TRBJ2-2; TRBD1 agrees at 7 bases. The trim removed 5 bases at V and 0 bases at J, leaving 9 bases unmatched. The CDR3 sequence is 17 residues long. Germline V gene sequence: CDR1 LGHNT, CDR2 FRNRAP. The CDR3 DNA reads TGTGCTAGTGGTGTTTCCGGGACAGTCGCGAACACCGGGGAGCTGTTTTTT. Amino acids: CASGVSGTVANTGELFF.

The CDR3 here is CASSQGGLAGGLDGDTQYF. The CDR3 region has the DNA TGCGCCAGCAGCCAGGGGGGACTAGCGGGAGGGCTAGATGGAGATACGCAGTATTTT. This chain joins TRBV4-1 and TRBJ2-3, with 16 bases that match TRBD2. V lost 3 bases, J lost 5 bases, and 11 bases stayed unmatched. Germline assignment: CDR1 MGHRA and CDR2 YSYEKL. The CDR3 extends over 19 amino acids.